The T cell receptor beta chain under discussion was sequenced for a study of T cells in Graves' hyperthyroidism and ophthalmopathy. Study results and limitations: Researchers found most expanded thyroid clonotypes above 0.001 in blood as well.

Many counts were recorded for this clonotype. The antigen is undetermined. A roughly 9.3 ml volume of fresh peripheral blood provided the PBMCs. RNA transcripts served as the template for amplifying TCR beta CDR3 regions. First-round RT-PCR targeting the TCR CDR3 was performed with the HTBI primer set. TCRdb fed the multiplex PCR reads into MiXCR, producing one record per CDR3 protein. The table has some 400,000 distinct CDR3 sequences, roughly 19% seen once. Material for sequencing was blood. This clonotype originated in a woman under 30 with Graves' hyperthyroidism.

The CDR3 reads CASSFYRALDGYTF. The CDR3 coding sequence is TGCGCCAGCAGCTTCTACAGGGCGCTTGACGGCTACACCTTC. This chain links TRBV5-1 with TRBJ1-2; D is perhaps TRBD1 (6 bases). The CDR3 covers 14 residues. CDR1 is SGHRS and CDR2 is YFSETQ in the germline V gene. V was cut by 2 bases and J by 8 bases, with 16 bases left in between.